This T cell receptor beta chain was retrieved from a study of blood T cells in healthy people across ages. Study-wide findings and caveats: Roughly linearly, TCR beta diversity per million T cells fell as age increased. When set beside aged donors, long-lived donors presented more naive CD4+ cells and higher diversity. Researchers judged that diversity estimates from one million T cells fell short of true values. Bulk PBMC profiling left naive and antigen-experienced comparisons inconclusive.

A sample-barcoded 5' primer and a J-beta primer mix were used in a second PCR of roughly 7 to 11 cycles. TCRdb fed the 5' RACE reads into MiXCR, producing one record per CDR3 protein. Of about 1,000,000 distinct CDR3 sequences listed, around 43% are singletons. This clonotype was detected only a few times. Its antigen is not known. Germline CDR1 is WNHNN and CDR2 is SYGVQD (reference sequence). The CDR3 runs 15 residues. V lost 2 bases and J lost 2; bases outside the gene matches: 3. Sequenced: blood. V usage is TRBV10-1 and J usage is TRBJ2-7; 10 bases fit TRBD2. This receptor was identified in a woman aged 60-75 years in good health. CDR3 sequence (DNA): TGCGCCAGCAGTGAGGCTAGCGGGAGCGCCTACGAGCAGTACTTC. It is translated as CASSEASGSAYEQYF.